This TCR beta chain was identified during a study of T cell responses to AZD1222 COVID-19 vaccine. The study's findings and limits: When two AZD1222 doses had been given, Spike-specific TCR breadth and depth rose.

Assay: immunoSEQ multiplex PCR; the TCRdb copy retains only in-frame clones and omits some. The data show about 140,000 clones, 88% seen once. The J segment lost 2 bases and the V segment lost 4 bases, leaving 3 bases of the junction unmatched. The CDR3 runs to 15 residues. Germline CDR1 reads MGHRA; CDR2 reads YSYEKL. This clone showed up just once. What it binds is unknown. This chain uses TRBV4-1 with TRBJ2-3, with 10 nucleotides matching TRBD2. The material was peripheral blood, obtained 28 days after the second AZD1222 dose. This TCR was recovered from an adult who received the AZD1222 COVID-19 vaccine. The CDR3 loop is CASSLSGGYTDTQYF. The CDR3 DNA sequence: TGCGCCAGCAGCCTTAGCGGGGGGTACACAGATACGCAGTATTTT.